This TCR beta chain derives from a study of T cells in Graves' hyperthyroidism and ophthalmopathy. Study-wide background: Peripheral blood was collected at initial diagnosis, before any treatment. Regarding the study as a whole: In simple terms, a model built on 13 V-J features told ophthalmopathy apart from stable hyperthyroidism. Blood shared most expanded thyroid clonotypes above 0.001.

The table lists this clonotype with a few counts. Its antigen is undetermined. Fresh 10 ml peripheral blood yielded PBMCs. V trimming: 6 bases; J trimming: 1 base; junction bases outside the gene matches: 2. The germline V gene has CDR1 DFQATT and CDR2 SNEGSKA (reference sequence). The CDR3 runs 13 residues. RNA transcripts served as the template for amplifying TCR beta CDR3 regions. The TCR CDR3 first-round RT-PCR relied on the HTBI primer set. MiXCR, applied by TCRdb to the multiplex PCR reads, yields one record per CDR3 protein. The sample shows approximately 620,000 distinct CDR3 sequences, approximately 16% of them seen only once.

The receptor was isolated from a woman aged 40 to 50 with Graves' ophthalmopathy. The J gene is TRBJ2-5, the V gene TRBV20-1; 10 bases are a match to TRBD2. The specimen sequenced was blood. This CDR3 reads CSAVAGGQETQYF. CDR3 coding DNA: TGCAGTGCAGTAGCGGGGGGCCAAGAGACCCAGTACTTC.